One sample yielded the 28 T cell receptor beta chains listed below, sequenced in a study of beta chain features in type 1 diabetes. Expressed TCRB transcripts were sequenced because the isolated RNA had all been reverse transcribed beforehand. Assay used: immunoSEQ multiplex PCR; TCRdb lists only in-frame clones, some missing. The sample has about 300,000 clones, approximately 8.1% seen once. The specimen sequenced was central memory CD4+ T cells from blood. The receptors were gathered from a woman aged 18 to 35 in good health.

This clone has more than one count but fewer than ten. This chain uses TRBV6-5 with TRBJ2-7, with 9 bases identical to TRBD1. There are 13 residues in the CDR3. The germline V gene has CDR1 MNHEY and CDR2 SVGAGI. Trimming at V came to 6 bases and at J to 4 bases, leaving 4 bases not matched to a gene. Here the CDR3 reads CASSHDRGYEQYF. The CDR3 DNA reads as TGTGCCAGCAGCCACGACAGGGGGTACGAGCAGTACTTC.

About this clone itself: Possible read error: a much larger clone is one base away. J is TRBJ1-1 and V is TRBV7-2; no reliable D call. In germline, CDR1 is SGHTA, CDR2 FQGNSA. The CDR3 sequence is 14 residues long. The CDR3 coding sequence is TGTGCCAGCAGCGGAGGTGCGGGGTACACTGAAGCTTCCTTT. Translated: CASSGGAGYTEASF.

In this sample, this clone turned up many times. The chain employs TRBV4-1 and TRBJ2-2; TRBD1 is a possible D gene (5 bases). V was trimmed by 5 bases and J by 7 bases, leaving 14 bases between them. Germline CDR1 reads MGHRA; CDR2 reads YSYEKL. CDR3 length: 14 residues. DNA for the CDR3: TGCGCCAGCAGCGGGCAGGGCAAAGTCGGGGAGCTGTTTTTT. It yields the protein CASSGQGKVGELFF.

This clone was seen only a few times. The CDR3 spells CASSPAELDYNEQFF. CDR3 DNA sequence: TGTGCCAGCAGCCCAGCCGAGCTAGACTACAATGAGCAGTTCTTC. The chain combines TRBV11-1 with TRBJ2-1; no clear D. V lost 5 bases and J lost 3, with 14 bases in between. CDR3 length: 15 residues. The germline V gene has CDR1 SGHAT and CDR2 FQDESV (reference sequence).

This clone was seen more than once but under ten times. V and J are TRBV4-3 and TRBJ2-1; 9 bases fit TRBD1. Germline loops: CDR1 LGHNA, CDR2 YSLEER. The CDR3 runs to 16 residues. Unmatched junction bases numbered 7, after V lost 2 bases and J lost 5 bases. CDR3 nucleotide sequence: TGCGCCAGCAGCCAAACCGGGACAGGGCTCAACAATGAGCAGTTCTTC. Amino acid sequence: CASSQTGTGLNNEQFF.

This clone was seen repeatedly, ten times or more. The chain carries TRBV7-2 and TRBJ1-5; no definite D call. The ends were cut back, 3 bases at V and 1 base at J, with 7 bases in the middle. The CDR3 is 14 amino acids. Per the germline V gene, CDR1 is SGHTA and CDR2 is FQGNSA. In nucleotides, the CDR3 is TGTGCCAGCAGCTTCGACACGAGCAATCAGCCCCAGCATTTT. Translating it yields CASSFDTSNQPQHF.

This clone was detected only a few times. The chain uses TRBV7-9 and TRBJ2-5; 11 bases align to TRBD1. Germline trimming cut 0 bases from V and 4 bases from J; bases unmatched to any gene: 4. The CDR3 is made up of 16 amino acids. Per the germline V gene, CDR1 is SEHNR and CDR2 is FQNEAQ (reference sequence). CDR3 nucleotide sequence: TGTGCCAGCAGCTTAGCCAGGACAGGGGGCCGAGAGACCCAGTACTTC. Its protein is CASSLARTGGRETQYF. Full variable domain (rest looked up from reference TRBV7-9 and TRBJ2-5): DTGVSQNPRHKITKRGQNVTFRCDPISEHNRLYWYRQTLGQGPEFLTYFQNEAQLEKSRLLSDRFSAERPKGSFSTLEIQRTEQGDSAMYLCASSLARTGGRETQYFGPGTRLLVL.

This clone was detected only a few times. V gene TRBV14 combines with J gene TRBJ2-7; D gene ambiguous. Germline V gene sequence: CDR1 SGHDN, CDR2 FVKESK. V was trimmed by 0 bases and J by 2 bases, leaving 11 bases between them. The CDR3 spans 15 residues. Here the CDR3 reads CASSQDRRQTYEQYF. CDR3 sequence (DNA): TGTGCCAGCAGCCAAGATCGCCGCCAGACCTACGAGCAGTACTTC.

V usage is TRBV10-3 and J usage is TRBJ2-7; D gene unclear. The CDR3 is 13 residues long. Germline CDR1 reads ENHRY; CDR2 reads SYGVKD. Trimming removed 10 bases at V and 6 bases at J, with 19 bases between. CDR3 sequence reads: CASTVEFGGEQYV. CDR3 nucleotide sequence: TGTGCCAGCACCGTAGAATTCGGTGGCGAGCAGTACGTC.

This clone was detected a few times. The V and J genes are TRBV7-2 and TRBJ1-5; the match to TRBD1 covers 9 bases. J gave up 3 bases and V 5 bases, and 2 bases lay outside the gene matches. The CDR3 runs 14 residues. Per germline, CDR1 SGHTA and CDR2 FQGNSA. CDR3: CASSRDRDNQPQHF. DNA of the CDR3: TGTGCCAGCAGCAGGGACAGGGACAATCAGCCCCAGCATTTT. Filled out from reference TRBV7-2 and TRBJ1-5, the complete variable domain reads GAGVSQSPSNKVTEKGKDVELRCDPISGHTALYWYRQSLGQGLEFLIYFQGNSAPDKSGLPSDRFSAERTGGSVSTLTIQRTQQEDSAVYLCASSRDRDNQPQHFGDGTRLSIL.

This clone was counted between two and nine times. The rearrangement uses TRBV7-9 and TRBJ1-4, with no clear D. V was trimmed by 0 bases and J by 2 bases, leaving 7 bases between them. The CDR3 runs to 15 residues. Germline lookup yields CDR1 SEHNR and CDR2 FQNEAQ (reference sequence). DNA for the CDR3: TGTGCCAGCAGCTTAGCGACCGGGACTAATGAAAAACTGTTTTTT. Translation gives CASSLATGTNEKLFF.

This clone was seen repeatedly, ten times or more. This sequence joins TRBV15 and TRBJ2-4, with D tentatively TRBD1 or TRBD2 (5 bases each). The CDR3 loop spans 16 amino acids. V was shortened by 5 bases and J by 4 bases, with 18 bases between the two germline ends. The germline CDR1 and CDR2 sequences are LNHNV and YYDKDF (reference sequence). CDR3 nucleotide sequence: TGTGCCACCAGCGGGGGAAGAGGGACGGTTAAAAACATTCAGTACTTC. This gives the protein CATSGGRGTVKNIQYF.

The J gene is TRBJ2-5, the V gene TRBV5-4, with TRBD1 matching over 9 bases. The J call may not be correct, given that the DNA end is closer to TRBJ2-7. The germline CDR1 and CDR2 sequences are SGHNT and YYREEE (reference sequence). CDR3 length: 16 amino acids. The CDR3 reads CASSPRRGQGDSEQYF. CDR3 sequence (DNA): TGTGCCAGCAGCCCCCGACGGGGACAGGGAGACTCCGAGCAGTACTTC.

In this sample, this clone turned up a few times. In DNA form, the CDR3 reads TGTGCCATCTCCCGCGGGGCCACTGAGACCCAGTACTTC. This encodes CAISRGATETQYF. The chain has TRBV10-3 and TRBJ2-5; the D gene is possibly TRBD2 (6 bases). Germline V gene lookup returns CDR1 ENHRY and CDR2 SYGVKD. Trimming left V 8 bases short and J 5 bases short, with 15 bases between. The CDR3 runs 13 residues.

This chain uses TRBV5-4 with TRBJ1-4; D perhaps matches TRBD1 (5 bases). The CDR3 is made up of 13 amino acids. Germline CDR1 and CDR2: SGHNT and YYREEE (reference sequence). The germline V and J ends were trimmed by 4 bases and 7 bases, with 11 bases remaining between them. CDR3 protein: CASSPAGGEKLFF. The CDR3 DNA reads TGTGCCAGCAGCCCGGCCGGGGGTGAAAAACTGTTTTTT.

This clone showed up many times. The V call is TRBV29-1, the J call TRBJ2-1, with 9 bases matching TRBD1. The germline CDR1 and CDR2 sequences are SQVTM and ANQGSEA. CDR3 length: 18 amino acids. Trimming took 6 bases from V and 3 from J; bases not matched to a gene: 18. CDR3 coding DNA: TGCAGCGTGGAGTGGGGACAGGGATGGATTGGGGGCTACAATGAGCAGTTCTTC. Protein sequence: CSVEWGQGWIGGYNEQFF.

This clone has just a few counts. The chain combines TRBV6-5 with TRBJ1-1; D possibly corresponds to TRBD1 (5 bases). Trimming removed 7 bases from V and 4 bases from J, with 19 bases in between. This CDR3 is built from 15 residues. From germline, CDR1 is MNHEY and CDR2 SVGAGI. CDR3 loop: CASNWAGGGGTEAFF. The CDR3 region has the DNA TGTGCCAGCAATTGGGCTGGGGGAGGCGGCACTGAAGCTTTCTTT.

This clone was found a few times. The chain is built from TRBV7-2 and TRBJ1-2; 7 bases line up with TRBD1. In germline, CDR1 is SGHTA, CDR2 FQGNSA. V lost 1 base, J lost 6 bases, and 8 bases stayed unmatched. The CDR3 runs 15 residues. This CDR3 reads CASSLGAQGFDGYTF. In DNA form, the CDR3 reads TGTGCCAGCAGCTTAGGGGCACAGGGGTTCGATGGCTACACCTTC.

V is TRBV18 and J is TRBJ1-2; D is uncertain. V was trimmed by 0 bases and J by 2 bases, leaving 4 bases between them. Germline-derived CDR1 and CDR2 are KGHSH and LQKENI. The CDR3 is 13 amino acids. CDR3 region: CASSPPGNYGYTF. CDR3 DNA: TGTGCCAGCTCACCACCAGGGAACTATGGCTACACCTTC.

This clone was recorded at least ten times. The chain recombines TRBV9 with TRBJ2-7, with 7 bases matching TRBD1. Per the germline V gene, CDR1 is SGDLS and CDR2 is YYNGEE. Germline trimming cut 3 bases from V and 6 bases from J; bases unmatched to any gene: 9. This CDR3 comprises 14 residues. The CDR3 here is CASSAPTGYCEQYV. Here the CDR3 DNA reads TGTGCCAGCAGCGCCCCGACAGGGTATTGCGAGCAGTACGTC.

This clone was found many times. V is TRBV19 and J is TRBJ2-4, with D maybe TRBD2 (5 bases). The CDR3 has 11 amino acids. Germline V gene data show CDR1 as LNHDA and CDR2 as SQIVND (reference sequence). Trimming removed 7 bases at V and 5 bases at J, with 6 bases between. CDR3 bases: TGTGCCAGTACTAGCCAAAACATTCAGTACTTC. It translates to CASTSQNIQYF.

Notes on this clone: A read error may account for a junction end that differs from germline. The chain recombines TRBV7-2 with TRBJ2-6; D is unresolved. In germline, CDR1 is SGHTA, CDR2 FQGNSA. The CDR3 sequence is 14 residues long. The CDR3 nucleotides are TGTGCCAGCAGCCCCAGCTCTGCGGCCAACGTCCTGACTTTC. It translates to CASSPSSAANVLTF.

This clone turned up a few times. The rearrangement uses TRBV7-3 and TRBJ2-3, with TRBD2 matching over 8 bases. Germline CDR1 SGHTA, CDR2 FQGTGA. The junction had 6 bases not matched to a gene; V was cut back by 2 bases and J by 5 bases. This CDR3 spans 15 amino acids. The CDR3 loop is CASSLGGGPLDTQYF. The DNA for the CDR3 is TGTGCCAGCAGCTTAGGCGGGGGGCCCCTAGATACGCAGTATTTT.

As to this clone: The same CDR3 arises from other DNA sequences in this sample as well. The CDR3 DNA reads TGTGCCAGCAGTGGATCTGGCGGAAGCTCCTACAATGAGCAGTTCTTC. Translated: CASSGSGGSSYNEQFF. The chain combines TRBV2 with TRBJ2-1, with unresolved D. Germline CDR1 is SNHLY and CDR2 is FYNNEI. The CDR3 has 16 amino acids. The V end lost 4 bases, the J end lost 0 bases, and 13 bases lay between the germline ends. The full variable domain, completed using reference TRBV2 and TRBJ2-1, is EPEVTQTPSHQVTQMGQEVILRCVPISNHLYFYWYRQILGQKVEFLVSFYNNEISEKSEIFDDQFSVERPDGSNFTLKIRSTKLEDSAMYFCASSGSGGSSYNEQFFGPGTRLTVL.

This clone was observed a few times. This chain uses TRBV6-1 with TRBJ1-4; 7 bases line up with TRBD1. Losses at the gene ends were 5 bases for V and 7 bases for J; bases not matched to a gene: 7. This CDR3 is 14 amino acids long. CDR1 and CDR2 (germline): MNHNS, SASEGT. The CDR3 DNA reads TGTGCCAGCAGTCGAGACAGGGAGAGTGAAAAACTGTTTTTT. Its protein is CASSRDRESEKLFF.

As regards this clone: At one end, the junction sequence differs from germline, possibly due to a read error. The chain uses TRBV7-2 and TRBJ1-2; D remains ambiguous. The CDR3 has 12 residues. The germline gives CDR1 SGHTA, CDR2 FQGNSA. CDR3 loop: CASRYPGTQTHF. The CDR3 DNA reads as TGTGCCAGCAGGTACCCGGGAACCCAGACCCATTTC.

The chain carries TRBV4-1 and TRBJ2-7; D uncertain. This CDR3 spans 14 amino acids. Germline-derived CDR1 and CDR2 are MGHRA and YSYEKL. With 6 bases removed from V and 2 bases from J, the gap between germline ends came to 14 bases. In DNA, the CDR3 is TGCGCCAGCAGTCCCAGATTCCCTACCTACGAGCAGTACGTC. Residues: CASSPRFPTYEQYV.

This clone was picked up a small number of times. The chain has TRBV4-3 and TRBJ1-1; D not resolved. The V end was cut by 5 bases, the J end by 1 base, with 11 bases between. Germline CDR1 is LGHNA and CDR2 is YSLEER. This CDR3 is 14 amino acids long. This CDR3 reads CASSYVNQNTEAFF. The CDR3, as DNA: TGCGCCAGCAGCTACGTGAATCAGAACACTGAAGCTTTCTTT.